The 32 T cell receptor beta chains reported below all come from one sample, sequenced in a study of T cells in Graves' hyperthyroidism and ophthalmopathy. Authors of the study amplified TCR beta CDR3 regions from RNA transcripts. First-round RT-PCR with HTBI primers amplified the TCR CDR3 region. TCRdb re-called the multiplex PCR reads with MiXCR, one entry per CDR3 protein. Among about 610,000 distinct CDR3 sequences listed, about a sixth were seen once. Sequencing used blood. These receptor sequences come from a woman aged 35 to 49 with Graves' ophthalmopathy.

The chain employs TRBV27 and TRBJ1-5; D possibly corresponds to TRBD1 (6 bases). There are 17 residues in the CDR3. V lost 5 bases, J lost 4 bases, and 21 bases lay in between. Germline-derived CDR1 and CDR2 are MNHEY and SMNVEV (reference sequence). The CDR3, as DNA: TGTGCCAGCAGTCCTCTTGTGGTGGGGGGGGCGAATCAGCCCCAGCATTTT. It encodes CASSPLVVGGANQPQHF.

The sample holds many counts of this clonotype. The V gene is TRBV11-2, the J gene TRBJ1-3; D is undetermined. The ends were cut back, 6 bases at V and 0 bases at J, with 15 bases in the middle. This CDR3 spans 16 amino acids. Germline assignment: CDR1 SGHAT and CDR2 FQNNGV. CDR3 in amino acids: CASSSAIRTSGNTIYF. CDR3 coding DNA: TGTGCCAGCAGTTCCGCCATTCGAACCTCTGGAAACACCATATATTTT.

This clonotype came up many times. CDR3 loop: CASNAGIQETQYF. The CDR3 nucleotides read TGTGCCAGCAATGCGGGTATCCAAGAGACCCAGTACTTC. V and J are TRBV2 and TRBJ2-5; D may be TRBD2 (5 bases). With 7 bases removed from V and 1 base from J, the gap between germline ends came to 10 bases. There are 13 residues in the CDR3. Germline lookup yields CDR1 SNHLY and CDR2 FYNNEI.

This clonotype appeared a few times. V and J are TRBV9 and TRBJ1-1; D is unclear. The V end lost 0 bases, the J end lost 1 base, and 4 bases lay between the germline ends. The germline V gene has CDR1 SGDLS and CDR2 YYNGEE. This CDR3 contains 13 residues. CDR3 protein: CASSVAGNTEAFF. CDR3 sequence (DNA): TGTGCCAGCAGCGTAGCGGGGAACACTGAAGCTTTCTTT.

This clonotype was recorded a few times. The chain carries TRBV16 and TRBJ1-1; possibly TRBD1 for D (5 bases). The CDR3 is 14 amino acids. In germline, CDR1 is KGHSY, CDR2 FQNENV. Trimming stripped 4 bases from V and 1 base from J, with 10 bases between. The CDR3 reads CASSRVTANTEAFF. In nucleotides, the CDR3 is TGTGCCAGCAGCCGAGTGACAGCGAACACTGAAGCTTTCTTT.

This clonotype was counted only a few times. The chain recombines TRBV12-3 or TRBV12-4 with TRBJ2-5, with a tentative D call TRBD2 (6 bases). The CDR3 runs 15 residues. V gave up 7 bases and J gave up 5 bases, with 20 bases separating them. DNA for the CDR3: TGTGCCAGCACCATGGACTGGGCGGGGTGGGAGACCCAGTACTTC. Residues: CASTMDWAGWETQYF.

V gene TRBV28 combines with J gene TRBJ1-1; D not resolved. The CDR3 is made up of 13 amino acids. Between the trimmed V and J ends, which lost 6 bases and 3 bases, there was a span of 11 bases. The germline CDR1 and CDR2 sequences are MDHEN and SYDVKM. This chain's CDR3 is CASRTDGYTEAFF. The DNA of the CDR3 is TGTGCCAGCAGAACCGACGGATACACTGAAGCTTTCTTT.

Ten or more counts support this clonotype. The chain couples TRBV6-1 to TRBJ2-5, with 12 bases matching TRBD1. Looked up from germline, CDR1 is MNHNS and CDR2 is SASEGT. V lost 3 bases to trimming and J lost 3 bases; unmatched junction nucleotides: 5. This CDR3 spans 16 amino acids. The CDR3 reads CASSDSGTGGEETQYF. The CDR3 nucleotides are TGTGCCAGCAGTGATTCCGGGACAGGGGGCGAAGAGACCCAGTACTTC.

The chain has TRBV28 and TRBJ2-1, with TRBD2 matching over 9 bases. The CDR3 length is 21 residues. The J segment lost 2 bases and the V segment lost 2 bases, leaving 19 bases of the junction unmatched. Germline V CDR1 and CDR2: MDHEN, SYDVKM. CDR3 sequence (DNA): TGTGCCAGCAGTTTACCGACCGGATGGGTTCTAGCGGGACGGCCCTACAATGAGCAGTTCTTC. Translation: CASSLPTGWVLAGRPYNEQFF.

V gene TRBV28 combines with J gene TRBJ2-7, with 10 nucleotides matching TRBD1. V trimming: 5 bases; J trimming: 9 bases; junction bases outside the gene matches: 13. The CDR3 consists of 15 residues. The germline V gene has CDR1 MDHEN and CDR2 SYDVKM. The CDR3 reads CASSNPSDRGKVQYF. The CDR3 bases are TGTGCCAGCAGTAATCCATCGGACAGGGGGAAAGTGCAGTACTTC.

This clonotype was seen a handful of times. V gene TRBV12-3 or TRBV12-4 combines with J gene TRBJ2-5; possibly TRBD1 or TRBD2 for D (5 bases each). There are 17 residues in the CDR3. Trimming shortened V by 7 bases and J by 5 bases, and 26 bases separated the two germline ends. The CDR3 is CASNSQRARGMGETQYF. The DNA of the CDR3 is TGTGCCAGCAATTCCCAAAGGGCGAGGGGAATGGGGGAGACCCAGTACTTC.

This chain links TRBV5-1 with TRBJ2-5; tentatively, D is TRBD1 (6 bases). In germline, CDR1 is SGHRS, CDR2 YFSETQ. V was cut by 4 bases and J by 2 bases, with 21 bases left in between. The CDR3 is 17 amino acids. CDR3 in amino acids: CASSPRKGTTKQETQYF. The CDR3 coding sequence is TGCGCCAGCAGCCCCCGTAAGGGGACAACCAAACAAGAGACCCAGTACTTC. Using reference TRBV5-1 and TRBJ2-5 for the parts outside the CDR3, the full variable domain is KAGVTQTPRYLIKTRGQQVTLSCSPISGHRSVSWYQQTPGQGLQFLFEYFSETQRNKGNFPGRFSGRQFSNSRSEMNVSTLELGDSALYLCASSPRKGTTKQETQYFGPGTRLLVL.

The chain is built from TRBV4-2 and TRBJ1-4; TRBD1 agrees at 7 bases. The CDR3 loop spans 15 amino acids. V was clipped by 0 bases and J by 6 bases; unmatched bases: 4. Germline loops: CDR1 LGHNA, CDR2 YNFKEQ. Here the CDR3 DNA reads TGTGCCAGCAGCCAAGAGGGGGACAGTCATGAAAAACTGTTTTTT. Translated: CASSQEGDSHEKLFF.

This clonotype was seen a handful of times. The CDR3 sequence is CASSLLQDGYTF. In nucleotides, the CDR3 is TGTGCCAGCAGTTTATTACAGGATGGCTACACCTTC. The chain combines TRBV12-3 or TRBV12-4 with TRBJ1-2, with D possibly being TRBD1 (5 bases). Between the trimmed V and J ends, which lost 2 bases and 6 bases, there was a span of 7 bases. CDR3 length: 12 amino acids.

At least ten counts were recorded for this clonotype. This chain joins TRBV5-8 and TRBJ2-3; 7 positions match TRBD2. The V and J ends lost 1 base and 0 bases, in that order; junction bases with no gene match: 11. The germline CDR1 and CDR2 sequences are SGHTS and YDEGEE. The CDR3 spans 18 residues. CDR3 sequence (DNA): TGTGCCAGCAGCTTGATCCTGTTCCTAGCGGATAGCACAGATACGCAGTATTTT. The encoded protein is CASSLILFLADSTDTQYF.

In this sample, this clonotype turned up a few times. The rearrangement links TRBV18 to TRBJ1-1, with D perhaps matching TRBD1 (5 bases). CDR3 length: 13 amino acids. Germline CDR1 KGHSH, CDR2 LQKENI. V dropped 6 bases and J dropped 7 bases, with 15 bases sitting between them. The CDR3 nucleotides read TGTGCCAGCTCCACCACGGGGGTCGGTGAAGCTTTCTTT. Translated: CASSTTGVGEAFF.

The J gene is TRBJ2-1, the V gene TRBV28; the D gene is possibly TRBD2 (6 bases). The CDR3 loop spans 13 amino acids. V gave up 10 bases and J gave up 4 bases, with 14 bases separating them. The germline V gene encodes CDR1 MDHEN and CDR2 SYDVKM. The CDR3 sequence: CATVRDFYNEQFF. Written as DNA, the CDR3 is TGTGCCACCGTACGGGACTTTTACAATGAGCAGTTCTTC.

The CDR3 bases are TGTGCCAGCGGCCGTCAACAGACCCAGTACTTC. Translating it yields CASGRQQTQYF. The rearrangement links TRBV27 to TRBJ2-5; D is ambiguous. V was shortened by 8 bases and J by 6 bases, with 10 bases between the two germline ends. Germline-derived CDR1 and CDR2 are MNHEY and SMNVEV (reference sequence). The CDR3 sequence is 11 residues long.

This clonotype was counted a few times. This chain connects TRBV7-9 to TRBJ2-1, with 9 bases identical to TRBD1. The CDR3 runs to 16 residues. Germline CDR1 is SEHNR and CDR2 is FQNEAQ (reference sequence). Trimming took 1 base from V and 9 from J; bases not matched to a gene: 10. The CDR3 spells CASSLERGQGTIEQFF. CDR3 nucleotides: TGTGCCAGCAGCTTAGAGAGGGGACAGGGTACGATTGAGCAGTTCTTC.

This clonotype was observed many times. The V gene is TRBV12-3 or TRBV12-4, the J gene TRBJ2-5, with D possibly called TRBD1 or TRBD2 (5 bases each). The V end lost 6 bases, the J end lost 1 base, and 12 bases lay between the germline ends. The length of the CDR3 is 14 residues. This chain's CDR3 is CASRLGTGQETQYF. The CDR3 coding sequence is TGTGCCAGCAGGCTCGGGACGGGCCAAGAGACCCAGTACTTC.

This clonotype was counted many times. Here the CDR3 reads CASSPQTGKNEQFF. For the CDR3, the DNA is TGTGCCAGCTCACCTCAGACAGGGAAGAATGAGCAGTTCTTC. The chain uses TRBV18 and TRBJ2-1; 7 nucleotides agree with TRBD1. Looked up from germline, CDR1 is KGHSH and CDR2 is LQKENI. V lost 3 bases to trimming and J lost 7 bases; unmatched junction nucleotides: 6. This CDR3 has 14 amino acids.

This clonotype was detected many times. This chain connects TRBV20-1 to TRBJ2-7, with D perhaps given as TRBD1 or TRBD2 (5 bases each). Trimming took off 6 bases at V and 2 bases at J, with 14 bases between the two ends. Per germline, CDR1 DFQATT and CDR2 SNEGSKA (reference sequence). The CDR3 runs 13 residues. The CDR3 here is CSATGRSTYEQYF. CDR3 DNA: TGCAGTGCCACGGGACGTTCGACCTACGAGCAGTACTTC.

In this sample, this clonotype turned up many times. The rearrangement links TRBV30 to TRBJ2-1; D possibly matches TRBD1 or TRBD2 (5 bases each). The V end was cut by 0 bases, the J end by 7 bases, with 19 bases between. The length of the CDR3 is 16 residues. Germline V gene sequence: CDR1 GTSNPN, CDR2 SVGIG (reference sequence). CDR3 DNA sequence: TGTGCCTGGAGTGTCTTGTGGGGCCCCTCGGGGAATGAGCAGTTCTTC. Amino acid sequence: CAWSVLWGPSGNEQFF.

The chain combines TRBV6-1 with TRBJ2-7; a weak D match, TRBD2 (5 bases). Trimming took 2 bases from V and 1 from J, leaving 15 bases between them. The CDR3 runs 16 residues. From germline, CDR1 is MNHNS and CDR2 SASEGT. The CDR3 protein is CASSESDGGGSYEQYF. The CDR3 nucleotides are TGTGCCAGCAGTGAATCCGACGGAGGTGGGTCCTACGAGCAGTACTTC.

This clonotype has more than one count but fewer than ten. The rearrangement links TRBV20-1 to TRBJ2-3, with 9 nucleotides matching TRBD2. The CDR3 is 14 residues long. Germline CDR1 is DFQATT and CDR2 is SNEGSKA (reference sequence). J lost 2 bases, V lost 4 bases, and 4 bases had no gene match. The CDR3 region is CSATPSGTTDTQYF. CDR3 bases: TGCAGTGCTACCCCTAGCGGGACCACAGATACGCAGTATTTT.

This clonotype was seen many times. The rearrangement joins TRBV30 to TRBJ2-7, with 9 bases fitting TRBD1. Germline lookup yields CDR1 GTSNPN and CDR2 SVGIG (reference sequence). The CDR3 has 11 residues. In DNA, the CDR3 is TGTGGGGGACAGGGCACCTACGAGCAGTACTTC. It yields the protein CGGQGTYEQYF.

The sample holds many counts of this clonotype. DNA of the CDR3: TGTGCCTGGAGACGGATCACTGAAGCTTTCTTT. Translated, it gives CAWRRITEAFF. V gene TRBV30 combines with J gene TRBJ1-1; D unclear. The CDR3 totals 11 residues. Germline loops: CDR1 GTSNPN, CDR2 SVGIG (reference sequence). Trimming removed 3 bases at V and 4 bases at J, with 6 bases between.

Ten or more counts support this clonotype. The CDR3 reads CASSLGQGLAAYGYTF. Written as DNA, the CDR3 is TGTGCCAGCAGCTTGGGACAGGGGCTAGCAGCCTATGGCTACACCTTC. The chain uses TRBV11-2 and TRBJ1-2, with 10 bases fitting TRBD1. J was trimmed by 4 bases and V by 3 bases; bases with no gene match: 8. This CDR3 is 16 amino acids long. Germline assignment: CDR1 SGHAT and CDR2 FQNNGV.

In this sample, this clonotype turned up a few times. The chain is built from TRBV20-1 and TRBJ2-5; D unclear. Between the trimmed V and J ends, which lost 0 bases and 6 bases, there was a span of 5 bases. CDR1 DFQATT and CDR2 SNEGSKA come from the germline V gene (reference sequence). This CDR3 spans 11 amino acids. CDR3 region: CSARETQTQYF. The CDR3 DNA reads TGCAGTGCTAGAGAGACCCAGACCCAGTACTTC.

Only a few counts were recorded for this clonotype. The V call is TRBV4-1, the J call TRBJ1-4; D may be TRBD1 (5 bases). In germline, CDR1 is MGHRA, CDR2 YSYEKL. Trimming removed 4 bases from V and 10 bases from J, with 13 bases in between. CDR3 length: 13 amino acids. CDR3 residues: CASSLDPRGKLFF. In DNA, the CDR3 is TGCGCCAGCAGCCTCGACCCGAGGGGAAAACTGTTTTTT.

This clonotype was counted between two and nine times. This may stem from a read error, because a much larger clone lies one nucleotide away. CDR3 residues: CASSQVATDTQYF. CDR3 in DNA: TGTGCCAGCAGCCAAGTAGCGACAGATACGCAGTATTTT. The J gene is TRBJ2-3, the V gene TRBV14, with D maybe TRBD2 (5 bases). Trimming pared 1 base from V and 3 bases from J, leaving 5 bases between. The CDR3 consists of 13 residues. Germline V gives CDR1 SGHDN, CDR2 FVKESK.

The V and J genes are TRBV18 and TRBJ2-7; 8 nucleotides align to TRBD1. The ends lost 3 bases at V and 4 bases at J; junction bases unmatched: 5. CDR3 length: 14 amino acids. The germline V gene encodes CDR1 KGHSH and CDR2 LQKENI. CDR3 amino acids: CASSPQGAKYEQYF. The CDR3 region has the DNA TGTGCCAGCTCACCTCAGGGGGCGAAATACGAGCAGTACTTC.